The clone carrying this T cell receptor (beta chain) was observed at least ten times. Antigen unknown. The CDR3 extends over 14 amino acids. Germline CDR1 MNHEY, CDR2 SVGAGI. V gave up 4 bases and J gave up 4 bases, with 13 bases separating them. TCRdb ran MiXCR on the 5' RACE reads and lists one entry per CDR3 protein. The repertoire includes about 130,000 distinct CDR3 sequences, roughly 15% of them detected once, and approximately 3% sits in the top ten. This specimen belongs to a study of CD8 T cells in ankylosing spondylitis. Study-level points and caveats: Clones tied to disease were said to be significantly enriched in matched ankylosing spondylitis synovial fluid. The disease-linked clones had a CD8+ phenotype and low blood frequencies. A TCR beta motif of 7 or 8 highly homologous variants appeared characteristic of ankylosing spondylitis blood.

The sample taken for sequencing was blood, either unsorted or a sorted T cell fraction (not recorded which). The rearrangement joins TRBV6-5 to TRBJ1-1; maybe TRBD1 (5 bases). The TCR originated in a female donor with ankylosing spondylitis or in good health (not recorded which). Here the CDR3 reads CASSSPPQGTEAFF. In DNA, the CDR3 is TGTGCCAGCAGTTCCCCGCCCCAGGGCACTGAAGCTTTCTTT.